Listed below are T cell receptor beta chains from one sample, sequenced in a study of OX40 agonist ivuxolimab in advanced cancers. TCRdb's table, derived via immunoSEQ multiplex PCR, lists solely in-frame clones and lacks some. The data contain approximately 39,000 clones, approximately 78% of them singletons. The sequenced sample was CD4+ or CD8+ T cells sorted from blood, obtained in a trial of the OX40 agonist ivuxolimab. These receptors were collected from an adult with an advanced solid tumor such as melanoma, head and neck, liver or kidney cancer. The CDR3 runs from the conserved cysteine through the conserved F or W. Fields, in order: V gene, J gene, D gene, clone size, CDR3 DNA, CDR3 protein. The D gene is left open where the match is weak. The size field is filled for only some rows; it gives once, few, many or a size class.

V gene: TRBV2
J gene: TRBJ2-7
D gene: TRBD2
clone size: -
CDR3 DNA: TGTGCCAGCAGTGAAAGGGCGGGAGGGCCGGGCGAGCAGTACTTC
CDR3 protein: CASSERAGGPGEQYF

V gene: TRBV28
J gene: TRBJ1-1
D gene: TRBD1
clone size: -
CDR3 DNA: TGTGCCAGCAGTTTCGACAGGGCGGACACTGAAGCTTTCTTT
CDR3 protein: CASSFDRADTEAFF

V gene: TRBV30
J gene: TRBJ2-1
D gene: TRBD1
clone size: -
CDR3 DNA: TGTGCCTGGAGACGTAAGGGGGCGAGTCAATACAATGAGCAGTTCTTC
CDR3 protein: CAWRRKGASQYNEQFF

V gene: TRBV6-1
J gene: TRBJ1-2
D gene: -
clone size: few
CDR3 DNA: TGTGCCAGTAATGTATGGTCGGTTCATGGCTACACCTTC
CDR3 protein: CASNVWSVHGYTF

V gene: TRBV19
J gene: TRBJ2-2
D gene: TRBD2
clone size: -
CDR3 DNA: TGTGCCAGTAACCTAGCGGACCTCGGGGAGCTGTTTTTT
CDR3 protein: CASNLADLGELFF

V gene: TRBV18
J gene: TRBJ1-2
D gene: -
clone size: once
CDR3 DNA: TGTGCCAGCTCACCAAGGCAGGGTGGGGTGGATGGCTACACCTTC
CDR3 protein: CASSPRQGGVDGYTF

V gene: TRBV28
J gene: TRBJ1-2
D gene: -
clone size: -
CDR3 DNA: TGTGCCAGCAGTTTAGTACAGGGCAACTATGGCTACACCTTC
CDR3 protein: CASSLVQGNYGYTF

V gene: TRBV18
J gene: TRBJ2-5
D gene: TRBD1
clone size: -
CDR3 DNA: TGTGCCAGCTCACCCGACAGGGGCCGGCAAGAGACCCAGTACTTC
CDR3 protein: CASSPDRGRQETQYF

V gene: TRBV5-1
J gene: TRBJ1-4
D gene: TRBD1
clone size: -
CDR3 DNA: TGCGCCAGCAGCCGGGGGACAGGGGGGAATGAAAAACTGTTTTTT
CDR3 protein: CASSRGTGGNEKLFF

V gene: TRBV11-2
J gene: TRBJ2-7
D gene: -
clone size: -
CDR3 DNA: TGTGCCAGCAGCTTTAGCGCAGGCTCCTACGAGCAGTACTTC
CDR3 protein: CASSFSAGSYEQYF

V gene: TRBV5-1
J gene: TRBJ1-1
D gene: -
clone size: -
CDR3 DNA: TGCGCCAGCAGCTTAATCACATTAAGTGAAGCTTTCTTT
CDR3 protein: CASSLITLSEAFF

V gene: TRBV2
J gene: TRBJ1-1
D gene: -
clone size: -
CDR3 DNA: TGTGCCAGCAGGGTCAGCCTAAACACTGAAGCTTTCTTT
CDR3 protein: CASRVSLNTEAFF

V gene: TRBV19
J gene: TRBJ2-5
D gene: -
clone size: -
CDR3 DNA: TGTGCCAGTAGTGGGGGGTACAGGACTGCCGAGACCCAGTACTTC
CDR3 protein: CASSGGYRTAETQYF

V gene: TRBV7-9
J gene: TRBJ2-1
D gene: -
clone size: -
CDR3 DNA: TGTGCCAGCAGCCAGATCGAGAATGAGCAGTTCTTC
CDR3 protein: CASSQIENEQFF

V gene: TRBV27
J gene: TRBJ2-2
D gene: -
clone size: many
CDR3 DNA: TGTGCCAGCAGTTTATCGAGAACTACGCCAGGGGTCGCCGGGGAGCTGTTTTTT
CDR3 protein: CASSLSRTTPGVAGELFF

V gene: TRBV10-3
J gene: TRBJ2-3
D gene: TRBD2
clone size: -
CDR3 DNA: TGTGCCATCAGTGGAGCTAGCGGGAGGGCCGAGGGCACAGATACGCAGTATTTT
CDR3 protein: CAISGASGRAEGTDTQYF